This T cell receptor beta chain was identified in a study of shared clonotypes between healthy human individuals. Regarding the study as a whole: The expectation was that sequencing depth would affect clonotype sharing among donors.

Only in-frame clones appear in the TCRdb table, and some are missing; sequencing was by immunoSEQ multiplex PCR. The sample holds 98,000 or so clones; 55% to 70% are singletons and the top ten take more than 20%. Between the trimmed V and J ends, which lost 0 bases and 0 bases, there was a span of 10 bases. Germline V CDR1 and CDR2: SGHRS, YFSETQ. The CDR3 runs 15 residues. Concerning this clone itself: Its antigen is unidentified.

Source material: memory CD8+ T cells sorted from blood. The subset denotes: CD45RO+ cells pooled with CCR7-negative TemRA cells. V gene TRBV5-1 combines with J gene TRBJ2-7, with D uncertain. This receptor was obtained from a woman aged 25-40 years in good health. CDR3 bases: TGCGCCAGCAGCTTGGAGAGGACCACCTCCTACGAGCAGTACTTC. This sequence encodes CASSLERTTSYEQYF.